This record looks at one TCR beta chain sequence and its context. Its antigen is unknown. The source of the sample is a study of CD8 T cells in ankylosing spondylitis. Study-wide results and caveats: The clones that were linked to disease were reported to be significantly enriched in matched synovial fluid samples from ankylosing spondylitis patients. Reports of some motif variants in reactive arthritis synovial fluid and blood predate this one. Disease-linked clones proved CD8+ and comparatively uncommon in peripheral blood. Roughly 8 highly homologous variants made up a TCR beta motif that seemed to typify ankylosing spondylitis blood.

V dropped 0 bases and J dropped 4 bases, with 12 bases sitting between them. The CDR3 is 16 amino acids. Each TCR beta library was made by quantitative 5'-RACE that incorporated molecular barcodes. TCRdb reprocessed the 5' RACE reads with MiXCR, giving one entry per CDR3 protein. This table has 400,000 or so distinct CDR3 sequences, roughly 26% appearing once. Sequencing was done on a sample of blood, either unsorted or a sorted T cell fraction (not recorded which). V gene TRBV12-3 or TRBV12-4 combines with J gene TRBJ2-2; a weak D match, TRBD2 (5 bases). The receptor was derived from a male donor with ankylosing spondylitis. The CDR3 DNA sequence: TGTGCCAGCAGTTTAGCGCTAGCAGGTGGCACCGGGGAGCTGTTTTTT. Translating it yields CASSLALAGGTGELFF.